This record covers a single T cell receptor (beta chain). At the DNA level, this CDR3 is encoded by other sequences in the same sample as well. Germline loops: CDR1 LGHDT, CDR2 YNNKEL (reference sequence). V lost 0 bases and J 4 bases, leaving 6 bases between the germline ends. This CDR3 comprises 14 residues. Authors' data handling: Amplification of reference gene primers was used by the study to estimate nucleated cell counts. Sequencing was performed with immunoSEQ multiplex PCR; in TCRdb, only in-frame clones are kept and a portion is missing. V, J and clone size reflect that table, while D and trimming were determined from the DNA. The sample includes about 350,000 clones, around 91% of them seen just once. The sample originates from a study of blood T cell repertoires in COVID-19. Overall study: Spain, Italy and the United States supplied samples that represented acute and convalescent COVID-19. Sources were T cells, B-cell-depleted T cells, or PBMCs; the material itself was cDNA or gDNA.

The TCR comes from a woman under 30 who had recovered from COVID-19. Sequencing used peripheral blood. The V gene is TRBV3-1 (or the pseudogene TRBV3-2), the J gene TRBJ2-2; D possibly corresponds to TRBD2 (6 bases). The CDR3 nucleotides read TGTGCCAGCAGCCAAGAAGCGGGCACCGGGGAGCTGTTTTTT. The encoded protein is CASSQEAGTGELFF.